The sequence of this TCR beta chain was determined in a study of cytomegalovirus exposure and HLA in healthy donors. Germline values: CDR1 MRHNA, CDR2 SNTAGT. This CDR3 has 13 amino acids. V was shortened by 2 bases and J by 0 bases, with 3 bases between the two germline ends. The PCR used 60 Vbeta and 13 Jbeta primers. TCRdb's copy holds only in-frame clones and misses some; the assay was immunoSEQ multiplex PCR. The sample records 110,000 or so clones, 60% to 80% being singletons. The TCR was taken from a man younger than 30 in good health and CMV-seropositive. The gene calls are TRBV6-4 and TRBJ2-3; D remains unclear. The material sequenced was PBMCs. The CDR3 DNA sequence: TGTGCCAGCAGTGACCGGAGCACAGATACGCAGTATTTT. Protein: CASSDRSTDTQYF.